The subject of this entry is one T cell receptor (beta chain). This entry is derived from a study of blood T cell repertoires in COVID-19. Study-wide context: Samples representing acute and convalescent COVID-19 were sourced from the United States, Italy and Spain. PBMCs, B-cell-depleted T cells, or T cells were the source of the cDNA or gDNA that made up the material.

Authors' analysis steps: Reference gene primer amplification gave nucleated cell count estimates. The table came from immunoSEQ multiplex PCR; TCRdb's copy has only in-frame clones and leaves some out. The V and J calls and the clone size are those of that table, but D and trimming were determined from the DNA. Counted here are about 43,000 clones, approximately 80% occurring once; the ten biggest clones make up roughly 2.6%. The CDR3 is 14 amino acids. Trimming stripped 4 bases from V and 8 bases from J, with 16 bases between. Germline V gene sequence: CDR1 SGDLS, CDR2 YYNGEE. The sequenced sample was peripheral blood. The TCR originated in a woman aged 55-69 years with acute or convalescent COVID-19. This rearrangement joins TRBV9 to TRBJ2-4, with D possibly being TRBD2 (7 bases). The CDR3 DNA is TGTGCCAGCAGCCCCCTGGGGGGGCGTGACATTCAGTACTTC. It codes for CASSPLGGRDIQYF.